One sample yielded the 19 T cell receptor beta chains listed below, sequenced in a study of blood T cells in healthy people across ages. Through a sample-barcoded 5' primer and a J-beta primer mix, a second PCR was run for roughly 7 to 12 cycles. TCRdb ran MiXCR on the 5' RACE reads and lists one entry per CDR3 protein. Among 1.5 million to 2 million distinct CDR3 sequences listed, approximately 50% were seen once. Sample: blood. All receptors derive from a middle-aged woman in good health.

The rearrangement uses TRBV5-1 and TRBJ2-6, with TRBD1 as a possible D gene (5 bases). Germline V lookup: CDR1 SGHRS, CDR2 YFSETQ. With 0 bases removed from V and 0 bases from J, the gap between germline ends came to 16 bases. There are 19 residues in the CDR3. This CDR3 reads CASSLAAGPLRSGANVLTF. CDR3 DNA: TGCGCCAGCAGCTTGGCGGCAGGGCCCTTACGCTCTGGGGCCAACGTCCTGACTTTC. The variable domain in full, with the rest retrieved from reference TRBV5-1 and TRBJ2-6, is KAGVTQTPRYLIKTRGQQVTLSCSPISGHRSVSWYQQTPGQGLQFLFEYFSETQRNKGNFPGRFSGRQFSNSRSEMNVSTLELGDSALYLCASSLAAGPLRSGANVLTFGAGSRLTVL.

This clonotype was seen a handful of times. The chain employs TRBV29-1 and TRBJ2-7, with TRBD2 identical over 11 bases. The CDR3 runs 14 residues. The ends lost 7 bases at V and 2 bases at J; junction bases unmatched: 7. CDR1 SQVTM and CDR2 ANQGSEA come from the germline V gene. CDR3 sequence reads: CSAGSSGGAYEQYF. For the CDR3, the DNA is TGCAGCGCGGGAAGTAGCGGGGGGGCCTACGAGCAGTACTTC.

This clonotype was counted only a few times. A single base separates this from a much larger clone, so it may be a read error. J is TRBJ2-3 and V is TRBV11-2; possibly TRBD1 for D (5 bases). Trimming removed 2 bases from V and 0 bases from J, with 9 bases in between. Germline CDR1 SGHAT, CDR2 FQNNGV. The CDR3 is 15 amino acids. The CDR3 DNA is TGTGCCAGCAGCTTAATGGCAGGGAGCACAGATACGCAGTATTTT. It yields the protein CASSLMAGSTDTQYF.

This sequence joins TRBV7-3 and TRBJ2-7; 9 bases align to TRBD2. The J call may not be correct, given that the DNA end is closer to TRBJ2-5. The CDR3 spans 16 residues. Germline lookup yields CDR1 SGHTA and CDR2 FQGTGA. The CDR3 protein is CASSLTAAGGLETQYF. The CDR3 nucleotides are TGTGCCAGCAGCTTAACAGCCGCGGGGGGGCTGGAGACCCAGTACTTC.

J is TRBJ2-3 and V is TRBV6-5, with D hard to call. This CDR3 is built from 15 residues. Germline values: CDR1 MNHEY, CDR2 SVGAGI. V dropped 2 bases and J dropped 6 bases, with 15 bases sitting between them. The CDR3 sequence: CASSYLTASPDTQYF. Here the CDR3 DNA reads TGTGCCAGCAGTTACCTAACAGCCTCACCCGATACGCAGTATTTT.

V usage is TRBV6-5 and J usage is TRBJ2-3; possible D gene TRBD1, 5 bases. CDR3 length equals 18 residues. V shed 2 bases and J shed 1 base, with 19 bases lying between them. CDR1 and CDR2 (germline): MNHEY, SVGAGI. The CDR3, as DNA: TGTGCCAGCAGTTACCATTTTGACAGAACCTCAGGCACAGATACGCAGTATTTT. As protein: CASSYHFDRTSGTDTQYF.

This sequence joins TRBV4-3 and TRBJ2-7; the D gene is possibly TRBD1 (6 bases). The J call could be wrong; TRBJ2-5 is a better fit for the DNA end. This CDR3 contains 16 residues. The V gene's germline CDR1 is LGHNA and CDR2 YSLEER. CDR3 protein: CASSQGVGAPSETQYF. For the CDR3, the DNA is TGCGCCAGCAGCCAAGGTGTGGGGGCACCGTCAGAGACCCAGTACTTC.

This rearrangement joins TRBV5-6 to TRBJ2-6, with D hard to call. The V gene lost 3 bases and the J gene lost 4 bases, with 17 bases spanning the gap. The CDR3 is made up of 17 amino acids. Germline V gene lookup returns CDR1 SGHDT and CDR2 YYEEEE. CDR3 nucleotides: TGTGCCAGCAGCTACATAACAGTTCGTGACGGGGCCAACGTCCTGACTTTC. Its translation is CASSYITVRDGANVLTF.

The V and J genes are TRBV6-1 and TRBJ1-1; 9 bases align to TRBD1. The CDR3 is made up of 16 amino acids. The ends lost 3 bases at V and 0 bases at J; junction bases unmatched: 5. CDR1 is MNHNS and CDR2 is SASEGT in the germline V gene. Here the CDR3 reads CASSDGDRVLNTEAFF. Written as DNA, the CDR3 is TGTGCCAGCAGTGATGGGGACAGGGTCTTGAACACTGAAGCTTTCTTT.

The chain carries TRBV7-6 and TRBJ2-1; 10 bases agree with TRBD1. The DNA matches TRBJ2-7 better at its end, which makes the J call doubtful. Per germline, CDR1 SGHVS and CDR2 FNYEAQ. The CDR3 is made up of 15 amino acids. The CDR3 DNA reads as TGTGCCAGCAGCCTATTAGGGACAGGGGAAGGTGAGCAGTACTTC. This sequence encodes CASSLLGTGEGEQYF.

This clonotype was detected only a few times. The chain carries TRBV5-5 and TRBJ2-3, with 12 bases identical to TRBD2. V was pared by 0 bases and J by 3 bases, with 2 bases of the junction left unmatched. The CDR3 spans 16 residues. Germline V gives CDR1 SGHKS, CDR2 YYEKEE (reference sequence). CDR3 residues: CASSLGLAGETDTQYF. CDR3 coding DNA: TGTGCCAGCAGCTTGGGACTAGCGGGGGAAACAGATACGCAGTATTTT. Complete variable domain (other parts from reference TRBV5-5 and TRBJ2-3): DAGVTQSPTHLIKTRGQQVTLRCSPISGHKSVSWYQQVLGQGPQFIFQYYEKEERGRGNFPDRFSARQFPNYSSELNVNALLLGDSALYLCASSLGLAGETDTQYFGPGTRLTVL.

V and J are TRBV11-1 and TRBJ2-1; D unresolved. Germline CDR1 SGHAT, CDR2 FQDESV (reference sequence). The CDR3 extends over 14 amino acids. The V gene lost 4 bases and the J gene lost 5 bases, with 12 bases spanning the gap. CDR3 DNA sequence: TGTGCCAGCAGCTCTCACTCCCAGAACAATGAGCAGTTCTTC. This gives the protein CASSSHSQNNEQFF.

V is TRBV5-1 and J is TRBJ2-7; D unclear. The CDR3 consists of 15 residues. With 0 bases removed from V and 2 bases from J, the gap between germline ends came to 12 bases. In germline, CDR1 is SGHRS, CDR2 YFSETQ. CDR3 in amino acids: CASSLASIGTYEQYF. CDR3 DNA: TGCGCCAGCAGCTTGGCCAGTATAGGCACCTACGAGCAGTACTTC.

The chain has TRBV27 and TRBJ1-6; 10 bases match TRBD1. Germline loops: CDR1 MNHEY, CDR2 SMNVEV (reference sequence). J was trimmed by 6 bases and V by 4 bases; bases with no gene match: 15. The CDR3 runs to 19 residues. CDR3: CASSSHPGTGVFGNSPLHF. CDR3 DNA: TGTGCCAGCAGTTCCCATCCCGGGACAGGGGTTTTTGGTAATTCACCCCTCCACTTT.

This clonotype has just a few counts. The V and J genes are TRBV20-1 and TRBJ2-3, with 8 nucleotides matching TRBD2. The CDR3 has 13 residues. J was trimmed by 3 bases and V by 3 bases; bases with no gene match: 2. CDR1 is DFQATT and CDR2 is SNEGSKA in the germline V gene (reference sequence). CDR3 protein: CSARRLATDTQYF. The DNA of the CDR3 is TGCAGTGCTAGGAGACTAGCGACAGATACGCAGTATTTT.

This chain joins TRBV6-6 and TRBJ2-5; 8 bases align to TRBD2. The better agreement between TRBJ2-7 and the DNA end casts doubt on the J call. CDR3 length: 15 amino acids. Germline values: CDR1 MNHNY, CDR2 SVGAGI (reference sequence). The CDR3, as DNA: TGTGCCAGCAGTTACGGTCGGGGGGGACCCTACGAGCAGTACTTC. Protein product: CASSYGRGGPYEQYF.

This chain links TRBV19 with TRBJ2-1; TRBD1 might be the D (5 bases). This CDR3 spans 13 amino acids. The germline CDR1 and CDR2 sequences are LNHDA and SQIVND (reference sequence). The V end lost 7 bases, the J end lost 4 bases, and 11 bases lay between the germline ends. Here the CDR3 reads CASNRDRYNEQFF. The CDR3 DNA sequence: TGTGCCAGTAATCGCGACAGATACAATGAGCAGTTCTTC.

The chain is built from TRBV6-5 and TRBJ2-7; either TRBD1 or TRBD2 may supply D (6 bases each). Germline CDR1 and CDR2: MNHEY and SVGAGI. The V gene lost 4 bases and the J gene lost 4 bases, with 20 bases spanning the gap. The CDR3 is made up of 16 amino acids. The CDR3 nucleotides are TGTGCCAGCAGTTCAGGAGGGTCCGGGGGCATTTACGAGCAGTACTTC. Its translation is CASSSGGSGGIYEQYF.

The chain couples TRBV10-3 to TRBJ2-5, with D unclear. Trimming pared 4 bases from V and 2 bases from J, leaving 8 bases between. The CDR3 runs 13 residues. The germline gives CDR1 ENHRY, CDR2 SYGVKD. The CDR3: CAISGMGQETQYF. CDR3 coding DNA: TGTGCCATCAGTGGGATGGGACAAGAGACCCAGTACTTC.